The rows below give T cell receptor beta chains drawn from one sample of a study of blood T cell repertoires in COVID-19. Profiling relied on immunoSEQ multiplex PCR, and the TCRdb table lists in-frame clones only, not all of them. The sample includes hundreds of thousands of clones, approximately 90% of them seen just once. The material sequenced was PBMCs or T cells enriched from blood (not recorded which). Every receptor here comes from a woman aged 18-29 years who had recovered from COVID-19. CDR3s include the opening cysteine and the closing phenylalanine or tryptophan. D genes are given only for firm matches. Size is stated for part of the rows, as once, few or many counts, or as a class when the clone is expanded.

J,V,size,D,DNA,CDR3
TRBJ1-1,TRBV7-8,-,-,TGTGCCAGCAGCCCTACCTTGGACACTGAAGCTTTCTTT,CASSPTLDTEAFF
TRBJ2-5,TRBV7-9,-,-,TGTGCCAGCAGCCCCATGAGGGGAGGGACCCAGTACTTC,CASSPMRGGTQYF
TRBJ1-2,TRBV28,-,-,TGTGCCAGCAGTTTGGGCCGGGGGGCTGCTCCTAACTATGGCTACACCTTC,CASSLGRGAAPNYGYTF
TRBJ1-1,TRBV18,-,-,TGTGCCAGCTCACCAGGGGGAGGTCACACTGAAGCTTTCTTT,CASSPGGGHTEAFF
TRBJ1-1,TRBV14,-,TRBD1,TGTGCCAGCAGCCTTCGACAGGGGTGGAACACTGAAGCTTTCTTT,CASSLRQGWNTEAFF
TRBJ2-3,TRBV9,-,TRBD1,TGTGCCAGCAGCGTAGCTACCCGGACAGGGGGCTTGAATACGCAGTATTTT,CASSVATRTGGLNTQYF
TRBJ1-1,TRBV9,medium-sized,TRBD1,TGTGCCAGCAGCGTAGGGAGCAATGACAGGGGAGAGGCTTTCTTT,CASSVGSNDRGEAFF
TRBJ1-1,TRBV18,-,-,TGTGCCAGCTACTCGACAGCTAACACTGAAGCTTTCTTT,CASYSTANTEAFF
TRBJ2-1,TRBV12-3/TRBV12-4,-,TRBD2,TGTGCCAGCAGTTTGGAGCGGGGCGAGCAGTTCTTC,CASSLERGEQFF
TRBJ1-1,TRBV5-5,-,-,TGTGCCAGCAGCCACTCGGGGGTTCGCACTGAAGCTTTCTTT,CASSHSGVRTEAFF
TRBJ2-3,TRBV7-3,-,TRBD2,TGTGCCAGCAGCCCGACGGGAGCGGGAGAAGATACGCAGTATTTT,CASSPTGAGEDTQYF
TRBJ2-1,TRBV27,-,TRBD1,TGTGCCAGCAGTTTGGGACAGGCCTACAATGAGCAGTTCTTC,CASSLGQAYNEQFF
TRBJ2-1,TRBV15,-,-,TGTGCCACCAGCAGAGTAGATCTGGGACTGGATGAGCAGTTCTTC,CATSRVDLGLDEQFF
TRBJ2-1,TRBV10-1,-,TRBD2,TGCGCCAGTCCTAGCGGACACTACAATGAGCAGTTCTTC,CASPSGHYNEQFF
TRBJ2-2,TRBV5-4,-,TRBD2,TGTGCCAGCAGCTTGACTAGCGGGAACACCGGGGAGCTGTTTTTT,CASSLTSGNTGELFF
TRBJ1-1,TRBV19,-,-,TGTGCCAGTAGTCGGCTGGGCGCGAACACTGAAGCTTTCTTT,CASSRLGANTEAFF
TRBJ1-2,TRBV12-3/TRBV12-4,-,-,TGTGCCAGCAGTTTGAGGCCGCAATTATACTTC,CASSLRPQLYF
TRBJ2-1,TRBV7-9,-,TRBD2,TGTGCCAGCTGTAGCGGGAGAGCGTACAATGAGCAGTTCTTC,CASCSGRAYNEQFF
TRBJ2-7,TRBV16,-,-,TGTGCCAGCAGCTTAAACCCCACAGGGACCTTCTACGAGCAGTACTTC,CASSLNPTGTFYEQYF
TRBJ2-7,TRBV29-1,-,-,TGCAGCGTGAGCCCCCCCAGGGGGGTCGACAAGCAGTACTTC,CSVSPPRGVDKQYF
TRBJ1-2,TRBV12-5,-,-,TGTGCTAGTGCCGGGGGAGGCGGTAATGGCTACACCTTC,CASAGGGGNGYTF
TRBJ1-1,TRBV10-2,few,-,TGCGCCAGCAGTGAGTCGTCAGGCCTTGGAGCTTTCTTT,CASSESSGLGAFF
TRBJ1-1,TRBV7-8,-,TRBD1,TGTGCCAGCAGCCAACAGGGGACCCCCACTGAAGCTTTCTTT,CASSQQGTPTEAFF
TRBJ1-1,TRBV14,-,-,TGTGCCAGCAGCCAAGGAGGATCGGGGAACACTGAAGCTTTCTTT,CASSQGGSGNTEAFF
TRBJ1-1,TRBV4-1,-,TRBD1,TGCGCCAGCAGCCGCCCGGGACAGACTGAAGCTTTCTTT,CASSRPGQTEAFF
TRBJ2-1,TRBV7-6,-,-,TGTGCCAGCAGCTCCTTCTCGGGAGAGCAGTTCTTC,CASSSFSGEQFF